This T cell receptor (beta chain) is from a study of T-cell reconstitution after alpha-beta-depleted transplantation in children. At least ten counts were recorded for this clonotype. The length of the CDR3 is 15 residues. Deletions cut 2 bases from V and 5 bases from J, with 13 bases between. The germline gives CDR1 PRHDT, CDR2 FYEKMQ (reference sequence). Library preparation (for TCRbeta) was performed with unique molecular identifiers. TCRdb ran MiXCR on the PCR reads and lists one entry per CDR3 protein. The sample yields hundreds of thousands of distinct CDR3 sequences, 16% seen once. Sequenced material: PBMCs from the stem cell graft donor, taken from the stem cell graft. This sequence was found in a human donor who donated a stem cell graft to a child with acute myeloid leukemia. The V call is TRBV13, the J call TRBJ2-1; D is ambiguous. The CDR3 DNA is TGTGCCAGCAGCTTAAAGTCCTATTCTAACAATGAGCAGTTCTTC. It encodes CASSLKSYSNNEQFF.